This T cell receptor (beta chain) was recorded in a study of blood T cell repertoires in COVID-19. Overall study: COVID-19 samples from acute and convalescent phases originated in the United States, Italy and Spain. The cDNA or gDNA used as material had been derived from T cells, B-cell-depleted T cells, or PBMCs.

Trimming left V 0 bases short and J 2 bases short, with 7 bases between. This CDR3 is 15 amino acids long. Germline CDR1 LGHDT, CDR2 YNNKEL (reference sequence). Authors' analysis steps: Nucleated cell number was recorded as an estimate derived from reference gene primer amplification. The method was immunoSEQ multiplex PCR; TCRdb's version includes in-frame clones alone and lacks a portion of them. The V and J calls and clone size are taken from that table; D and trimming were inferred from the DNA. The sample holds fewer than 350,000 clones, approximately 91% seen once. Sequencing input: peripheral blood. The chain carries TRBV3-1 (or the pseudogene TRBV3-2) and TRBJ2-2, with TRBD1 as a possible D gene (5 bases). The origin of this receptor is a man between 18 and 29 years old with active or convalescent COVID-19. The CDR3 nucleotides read TGTGCCAGCAGCCAAGAGGGGCACAACACCGGGGAGCTGTTTTTT. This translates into CASSQEGHNTGELFF.